Below are 18 T cell receptor beta chains sequenced from a single sample in a study of vaccination and CD4 T cells after COVID-19. CD4+ T cells that had been cultured provided DNA sequenced with the Oncomine TCR Beta short-read assay. TCRdb reanalysed the PCR reads using MiXCR and keeps one entry per CDR3 protein. The sample yields some 19,000 distinct CDR3 sequences, around 42% seen once. The antigens these receptors bind are not known. Documented treatment: approximately 9-day PBMC culture with coronavirus spike peptide pools or control peptides (ViraFEST assay). What was sequenced was CD4+ T cells from blood, cultured in vitro. Source of these receptors: a human donor who had recovered from COVID-19.

The V gene is TRBV2, the J gene TRBJ2-7; a weak D match, TRBD2 (6 bases). V was trimmed by 4 bases and J by 3 bases, leaving 13 bases between them. CDR3 size: 14 residues. Looked up from germline, CDR1 is SNHLY and CDR2 is FYNNEI. This CDR3 reads CASSARDSFYEQYF. The CDR3 DNA reads as TGTGCCAGCAGTGCCCGGGACTCTTTCTACGAGCAGTACTTC.

The V call is TRBV6-1, the J call TRBJ2-7; D remains unclear. CDR3 length: 16 residues. V lost 4 bases and J lost 3, with 19 bases in between. Germline values: CDR1 MNHNS, CDR2 SASEGT. As DNA, the CDR3 is TGTGCCAGCAGTGGGAAAGACGTTGACCTAAACTACGAGCAGTACTTC. Its protein is CASSGKDVDLNYEQYF.

The V gene is TRBV30, the J gene TRBJ2-7, with 9 positions matching TRBD1. This CDR3 has 13 amino acids. CDR1 and CDR2 (germline): GTSNPN, SVGIG (reference sequence). V lost 4 bases to trimming and J lost 7 bases; unmatched junction nucleotides: 8. Here the CDR3 reads CAWTRDRVREQYF. CDR3 nucleotide sequence: TGTGCCTGGACCCGGGACAGGGTGAGGGAGCAGTACTTC.

The chain links TRBV20-1 to TRBJ2-2, with a tentative D call TRBD1 (5 bases). CDR3 size: 15 residues. The V gene's germline CDR1 is DFQATT and CDR2 SNEGSKA (reference sequence). Trimming left V 6 bases short and J 0 bases short, with 14 bases between. Written as DNA, the CDR3 is TGCAGTGCCGCCCCAGGGTTCGCGAACACCGGGGAGCTGTTTTTT. Protein: CSAAPGFANTGELFF.

The gene calls are TRBV4-1 and TRBJ2-4; D is perhaps TRBD2 (6 bases). CDR1 is MGHRA and CDR2 is YSYEKL in the germline V gene. The CDR3 loop spans 18 amino acids. V was pared by 0 bases and J by 4 bases, with 19 bases between. The CDR3 protein is CASSQEKGPRERKNIQYF. The CDR3 bases are TGCGCCAGCAGCCAAGAGAAGGGTCCCCGGGAGCGGAAAAACATTCAGTACTTC.

The chain is built from TRBV7-2 and TRBJ2-7; D is possibly TRBD2 (6 bases). V lost 3 bases and J lost 4, with 25 bases in between. The CDR3 totals 18 residues. Per the germline V gene, CDR1 is SGHTA and CDR2 is FQGNSA. This CDR3 is CASSFFPTRRERGYEQYF. For the CDR3, the DNA is TGTGCCAGCAGCTTTTTCCCCACAAGGCGGGAACGAGGTTACGAGCAGTACTTC.

The sample holds a few counts of this clonotype. V gene TRBV5-3 combines with J gene TRBJ2-1, with no clear D. TRBV5-3 is an ORF, with its function uncertain. The length of the CDR3 is 12 residues. Trimming pared 8 bases from V and 9 bases from J, leaving 15 bases between. Here the CDR3 reads CASTTMGSEQFF. The CDR3 nucleotides read TGTGCCAGCACCACCATGGGTAGTGAGCAGTTCTTC.

The V call is TRBV19, the J call TRBJ2-7, with unresolved D. From germline, CDR1 is LNHDA and CDR2 SQIVND (reference sequence). The CDR3 runs 12 residues. The ends were cut back, 7 bases at V and 7 bases at J, with 14 bases in the middle. For the CDR3, the DNA is TGTGCCAGTAAAGGGCCTCTTCGAGAGCAGTACTTC. This sequence encodes CASKGPLREQYF.

This clonotype appeared a few times. V usage is TRBV27 and J usage is TRBJ1-1; D unclear. The CDR3 totals 16 residues. With 5 bases removed from V and 1 base from J, the gap between germline ends came to 17 bases. Germline V gives CDR1 MNHEY, CDR2 SMNVEV (reference sequence). The CDR3: CASSPRTPGRNTEAFF. CDR3 DNA sequence: TGTGCCAGCAGTCCTCGGACGCCGGGTAGGAACACTGAAGCTTTCTTT.

The chain is built from TRBV2 and TRBJ2-7; D gene ambiguous. The V and J ends lost 7 bases and 4 bases respectively, with 11 bases between them. CDR1 SNHLY and CDR2 FYNNEI come from the germline V gene. The CDR3 runs 12 residues. DNA of the CDR3: TGTGCCAGCAACGACATGCGGTACGAGCAGTACTTC. Residues: CASNDMRYEQYF.

The chain is built from TRBV24-1 and TRBJ2-2, with D perhaps matching TRBD1 or TRBD2 (6 bases each). The CDR3 loop spans 16 amino acids. Per the germline V gene, CDR1 is KGHDR and CDR2 is SFDVKD. Trimming removed 7 bases at V and 4 bases at J, with 18 bases between. CDR3 DNA: TGTGCCACCAGCTCCTCCGGGGGACAAACCACCGGGGAGCTGTTTTTT. Protein: CATSSSGGQTTGELFF.

Only a few counts were recorded for this clonotype. This rearrangement joins TRBV15 to TRBJ2-1; 11 bases agree with TRBD2. The CDR3 spans 14 residues. With 6 bases clipped from V and 7 bases from J, the junction kept 5 bases outside the gene matches. CDR1 and CDR2 from the germline V gene are LNHNV and YYDKDF (reference sequence). Here the CDR3 DNA reads TGTGCCACCAGTGGTTTAGCGGGGGGGAATGAGCAGTTCTTC. Protein: CATSGLAGGNEQFF.

The chain combines TRBV10-3 with TRBJ2-3; possibly TRBD1 for D (6 bases). V lost 6 bases and J 0 bases, leaving 10 bases between the germline ends. The germline CDR1 and CDR2 sequences are ENHRY and SYGVKD. The CDR3 covers 14 residues. CDR3 DNA: TGTGCCATCAGCTCCGGGACAAGCACAGATACGCAGTATTTT. Its translation: CAISSGTSTDTQYF.

This chain uses TRBV15 with TRBJ1-6; D ambiguous. This CDR3 has 13 amino acids. Germline assignment: CDR1 LNHNV and CDR2 YYDKDF (reference sequence). Trimming left V 4 bases short and J 9 bases short, with 10 bases between. The CDR3 DNA reads TGTGCCACCAGCACCCACGAAGGTTCACCCCTCCACTTT. Residues: CATSTHEGSPLHF.

This clonotype rates as medium-sized (0.01 to 0.1%). The genes are TRBV7-2 and TRBJ2-5; D possibly corresponds to TRBD1 (5 bases). The CDR3 is made up of 15 amino acids. The germline CDR1 and CDR2 sequences are SGHTA and FQGNSA. V was trimmed by 4 bases and J by 5 bases, leaving 17 bases between them. DNA of the CDR3: TGTGCCAGCAGCTCCTCTTACAGGTCCACTGAGACCCAGTACTTC. Translation: CASSSSYRSTETQYF.

This clonotype has just a few counts. The chain combines TRBV28 with TRBJ1-5; D may be TRBD1 (5 bases). Looked up from germline, CDR1 is MDHEN and CDR2 is SYDVKM. The CDR3 length is 16 residues. V was shortened by 4 bases and J by 8 bases, with 21 bases between the two germline ends. The CDR3 region is CASSSGNQGGLKPQHF. In nucleotides, the CDR3 is TGTGCCAGCAGTTCAGGGAATCAGGGAGGATTAAAGCCCCAGCATTTT.

The V gene is TRBV7-3, the J gene TRBJ1-1; tentatively, D is TRBD1 (5 bases). The CDR3 is 16 amino acids. V was shortened by 4 bases and J by 1 base, with 16 bases between the two germline ends. CDR1 and CDR2 (germline): SGHTA, FQGTGA. CDR3 loop: CASSSNGGSGNTEAFF. The CDR3 nucleotides read TGTGCCAGCAGCTCAAACGGGGGTAGCGGGAACACTGAAGCTTTCTTT. Based on the CDR3 plus reference TRBV7-3 and TRBJ1-1, the full variable domain is GAGVSQTPSNKVTEKGKYVELRCDPISGHTALYWYRQSLGQGPEFLIYFQGTGAADDSGLPNDRFFAVRPEGSVSTLKIQRTERGDSAVYLCASSSNGGSGNTEAFFGQGTRLTVV.

The rearrangement uses TRBV5-4 and TRBJ2-1; 8 nucleotides match TRBD1. The CDR3 consists of 15 residues. Germline loops: CDR1 SGHNT, CDR2 YYREEE (reference sequence). After removal of 2 bases from V and 5 bases from J, the junction contained 6 bases not matched to a gene. CDR3 protein: CASSFGGQDDNEQFF. CDR3 DNA: TGTGCCAGCAGCTTTGGGGGACAGGACGACAATGAGCAGTTCTTC. Supplemented by reference TRBV5-4 and TRBJ2-1, the full variable domain reads ETGVTQSPTHLIKTRGQQVTLRCSSQSGHNTVSWYQQALGQGPQFIFQYYREEENGRGNFPPRFSGLQFPNYSSELNVNALELDDSALYLCASSFGGQDDNEQFFGPGTRLTVL.